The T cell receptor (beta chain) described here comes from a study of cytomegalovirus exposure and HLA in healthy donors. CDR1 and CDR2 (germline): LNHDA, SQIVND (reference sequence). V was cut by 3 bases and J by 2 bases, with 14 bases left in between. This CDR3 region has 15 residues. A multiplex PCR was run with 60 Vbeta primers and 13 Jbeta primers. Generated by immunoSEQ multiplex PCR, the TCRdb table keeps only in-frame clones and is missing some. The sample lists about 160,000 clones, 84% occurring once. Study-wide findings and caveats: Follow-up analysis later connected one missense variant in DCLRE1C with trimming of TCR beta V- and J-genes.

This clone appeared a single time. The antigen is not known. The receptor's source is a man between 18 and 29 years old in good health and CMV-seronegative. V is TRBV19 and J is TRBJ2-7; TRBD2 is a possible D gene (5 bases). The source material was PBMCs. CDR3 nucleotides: TGTGCCAGTAGTATCGCACTAGGATTGACCTACGAGCAGTACTTC. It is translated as CASSIALGLTYEQYF.